These T cell receptor beta chains were read from a single sample in a study of T-cell memory formation after mild COVID-19. Via MiXCR, TCRdb re-called the 5' RACE reads, giving one row per CDR3 protein. The data contain fewer than 600,000 distinct CDR3 sequences, about 20% of them seen just once; the ten biggest clones take up roughly 9.1%. The sample was PBMCs or a T cell subset sorted from them (not recorded which). The receptors were sampled from an adult woman who had mild COVID-19 (a few samples of this study predate the infection). Cell type and time point are not known. Both conserved end residues are part of each CDR3. D genes are given only for firm matches. A row's size may be missing; if present it is once, few, many or a size class.

v_call	j_call	clone_size	d_call	cdr3_nt	cdr3_aa
TRBV5-1	TRBJ1-1	.	.	TGCGCCAGCAGCCCAGCGGGCCCCCGGGGGTACCCTGAAGCTTTCTTT	CASSPAGPRGYPEAFF
TRBV20-1	TRBJ1-2	.	.	TGCAGTGCTGGAGCAGGAGGGTACGGCTATGGCTACACCTTC	CSAGAGGYGYGYTF
TRBV24-1	TRBJ2-1	few	.	TGTGCCACCAGTGATTTGCTCGAGGACAATGAGCAGTTCTTC	CATSDLLEDNEQFF
TRBV12-3/TRBV12-4	TRBJ2-2	few	.	TGTGCCAGCGGACTTACCCTGAACACCGGGGAGCTGTTTTTT	CASGLTLNTGELFF
TRBV5-5	TRBJ2-5	few	.	TGTGCCAGCAGCTCCGCAGGACGGGGAGTCGAAGAGACCCAGTACTTC	CASSSAGRGVEETQYF
TRBV27	TRBJ2-3	.	.	TGTGCCAGCAGTGTCAGAGAACCCATTCGCACAGATACGCAGTATTTT	CASSVREPIRTDTQYF
TRBV12-3/TRBV12-4	TRBJ1-1	.	.	TGTGCCAGCAGTTTGAATGAACTCACTGAAGCTTTCTTT	CASSLNELTEAFF
TRBV7-3	TRBJ2-3	many	.	TGTGCCAGTAGCGACAATCTAGGGGGAGGAACAGATACGCAGTATTTT	CASSDNLGGGTDTQYF
TRBV4-3	TRBJ2-2	.	.	TGCGCCAGCAGCCAAGATCATGGGACCGGGGAGCTGTTTTTT	CASSQDHGTGELFF
TRBV20-1	TRBJ2-3	few	TRBD1	TGCAGTGCTAGCCCCACGACAGGGATTACTTCAGATACGCAGTATTTT	CSASPTTGITSDTQYF
TRBV5-1	TRBJ2-2	few	TRBD2	TGCGCCAGCAGCTTGGGCGGTGGTAGCGGGATCACCGGGGAGCTGTTTTTT	CASSLGGGSGITGELFF
TRBV7-2	TRBJ2-3	.	.	TGTGCCAGCAGTTCGTACCTCCGCACAGATACGCAGTATTTT	CASSSYLRTDTQYF
TRBV6-2/TRBV6-3	TRBJ2-7	few	.	TGTGCCAGCAGTTGGGGGGCGGTTTACGAGCAGTACTTC	CASSWGAVYEQYF
TRBV7-2	TRBJ2-7	.	TRBD2	TGTGCCAGCAGCTTAGCGGGACTAGCGGGTTACGAGCAGTACTTC	CASSLAGLAGYEQYF
TRBV6-1	TRBJ2-1	.	TRBD1	TGTGCCAGCAGTGCCAAACCGGGACAGGGGGGGACTGAGCAGTTCTTC	CASSAKPGQGGTEQFF
TRBV29-1	TRBJ2-5	.	.	TGCAGCGGGGGCCGGGGATGGATGGAGACCCAGTACTTC	CSGGRGWMETQYF
TRBV11-2	TRBJ2-2	.	TRBD2	TGTGCCAGCAGCGGGACTAGGTTAAAATTAGCGAACACCGGGGAGCTGTTTTTT	CASSGTRLKLANTGELFF
TRBV2	TRBJ2-3	few	.	TGTGCCAGCACAAAGGTGCCGAGGGATACGCAGTATTTT	CASTKVPRDTQYF
TRBV6-2/TRBV6-3	TRBJ1-1	many	.	TGTGCCAGCAGTACAACAGGGAGTTACACTGAAGCTTTCTTT	CASSTTGSYTEAFF
TRBV6-1	TRBJ1-2	few	.	TGTGCCAGCGGCCACCAGTCCTATGGCTACACCTTC	CASGHQSYGYTF
TRBV27	TRBJ1-5	few	.	TGTGCCAGCAGTGGGGACATCGGGCAGCCCCAGCATTTT	CASSGDIGQPQHF
TRBV5-1	TRBJ2-1	.	.	TGCGCCAGCAGCCCCCCCGCTGGGCTCAGTGGCAATGAGCAGTTCTTC	CASSPPAGLSGNEQFF
TRBV29-1	TRBJ2-1	.	TRBD2	TGCAGCGTTGAGAGCGGGGGGTCCTCTGTAGGCGATGAGCAGTTCTTC	CSVESGGSSVGDEQFF
TRBV12-3/TRBV12-4	TRBJ2-1	.	.	TGTGCCAGCAGTTTACAGGGGAGGAATGAGCAGTTCTTC	CASSLQGRNEQFF
TRBV30	TRBJ2-7	.	TRBD2	TGTGCCTGGAGCCGGACTAGCGGGGGGCCTACAAACTTC	CAWSRTSGGPTNF
TRBV2	TRBJ2-2	.	.	TGTGCCAGCAAAGGCTACCTACCCACCGGGGAGCTGTTTTTT	CASKGYLPTGELFF
TRBV7-7	TRBJ2-3	few	.	TGTGCTAGCAGCTCCGGGCTGTCGGCAACTAGCACAGATACGCAGTATTTT	CASSSGLSATSTDTQYF
TRBV9	TRBJ1-3	few	.	TGTGCCAGCAGCGTAGGTGGGACAACTGGAAACACCATATATTTT	CASSVGGTTGNTIYF
TRBV5-1	TRBJ2-3	.	.	TGCGCCAGCAGCCCGACCCCGACAGGCACAGATACGCAGTATTTT	CASSPTPTGTDTQYF
TRBV2	TRBJ1-3	.	.	TGTGCCAGCAGTGAAGGGTTTGGGGGCTCGGGAAACACCATATATTTT	CASSEGFGGSGNTIYF
TRBV3-1	TRBJ2-3	.	.	TGTGCCAGCAGCCAAGGAGATGATATCGGGGATACGCAGTATTTT	CASSQGDDIGDTQYF
TRBV4-2	TRBJ2-1	few	TRBD2	TGTGCCAGCAGCCCCAGACTAGCGGGAGGGCCAACCTCCTACAATGAGCAGTTCTTC	CASSPRLAGGPTSYNEQFF
TRBV27	TRBJ2-2	.	TRBD1	TGTGCCAGCAGTTTATTCCCAGGGGGGAACACCGGGGAGCTGTTTTTT	CASSLFPGGNTGELFF
TRBV28	TRBJ2-1	few	.	TGTGCCAGCAGTTTTGGGGGGGCGAGCTCCTACAATGAGCAGTTCTTC	CASSFGGASSYNEQFF
TRBV15	TRBJ1-6	few	.	TGTGCCACCAGTGCGGAGGCTCGTTCACCCCTCCACTTT	CATSAEARSPLHF
TRBV24-1	TRBJ2-5	.	.	TGTGCCACCAGTGACCCGGTATCAAAGGAAGAGACCCAGTACTTC	CATSDPVSKEETQYF
TRBV12-3/TRBV12-4	TRBJ1-5	few	.	TGTGCCAGCAAAAATGGGCATCCCAATCAGCCCCAGCATTTT	CASKNGHPNQPQHF
TRBV5-1	TRBJ2-7	few	.	TGCGCCAGCAGCTTGGCTTCCGGGACCCACTACGAGCAGTACTTC	CASSLASGTHYEQYF
TRBV27	TRBJ2-1	.	.	TGTGCCAGCAGTTTAGGGTTGTCGGTTGAGCAGTTCTTC	CASSLGLSVEQFF
TRBV2	TRBJ1-1	.	.	TGTGCCAGCCTCAAGTCCGGGAACACTGAAGCTTTCTTT	CASLKSGNTEAFF
TRBV5-6	TRBJ2-1	many	TRBD2	TGTGCCAGCAGCTACCCCGGGGGGACCGATGAGCAGTTCTTC	CASSYPGGTDEQFF